This T cell receptor (beta chain) originates from a study of T cells after yellow fever vaccination. It was through 5'RACE template switching that TCR cDNA was made, with a universal primer site and UMIs added. TCRdb re-called the 5' RACE reads with MiXCR, one entry per CDR3 protein. The data show some 300,000 distinct CDR3 sequences, around 10% seen once. Study-level points and caveats: It was a weaker secondary response, yet one that peaked faster, at day 5 versus 15. Most clones from primary vaccination were detected again post-booster (about 95% CD4, 88% CD8). The bulk population could contribute abundant contaminating clonotypes to FACS-sorted repertoires.

The ends lost 8 bases at V and 2 bases at J; junction bases unmatched: 12. This CDR3 region has 16 residues. This clonotype was observed a few times. The antigen remains undetermined. Sequencing used CD4+ T cells sorted from PBMCs, obtained 5 days after the yellow fever booster vaccination. The J gene is TRBJ1-2, the V gene TRBV12-3 or TRBV12-4; the match to TRBD1 covers 9 bases. The receptor was isolated from a man younger than 35 who received the YFV17D yellow fever vaccine. CDR3 loop: CASGDFWTGANYGYTF. CDR3 DNA sequence: TGTGCCAGCGGTGACTTTTGGACAGGGGCGAACTATGGCTACACCTTC.